These 22 T cell receptor beta chains share one sample of origin, sequenced in a study of OX40 agonist ivuxolimab in advanced cancers. TCRdb's table, derived via immunoSEQ multiplex PCR, lists solely in-frame clones and lacks some. Among over 55,000 clones listed, around 94% were seen once. Sequenced material: CD4+ or CD8+ T cells sorted from blood, taken in a trial of the OX40 agonist ivuxolimab. Receptors were obtained from an adult with an advanced solid tumor such as melanoma, head and neck, liver or kidney cancer.

The chain recombines TRBV29-1 with TRBJ2-1, with a tentative D call TRBD2 (7 bases). The germline gives CDR1 SQVTM, CDR2 ANQGSEA. The CDR3 contains 14 residues. This chain's CDR3 is CRYRRGGSYNEQFF. The CDR3 coding sequence is TGCAGGTACCGGAGGGGGGGTTCCTACAATGAGCAGTTCTTC.

The chain couples TRBV9 to TRBJ2-3, with D tentatively TRBD2 (6 bases). The germline CDR1 and CDR2 sequences are SGDLS and YYNGEE. The CDR3 consists of 14 residues. With 4 bases removed from V and 2 bases from J, the gap between germline ends came to 11 bases. The chain's CDR3 is CASSSTGLTDTQYF. DNA of the CDR3: TGTGCCAGCAGCTCTACGGGACTCACAGATACGCAGTATTTT.

The V call is TRBV4-1, the J call TRBJ2-7; TRBD1 might be the D (7 bases). Trimming cost V 4 bases and J 0 bases, with 16 bases left between them. CDR3 length: 16 amino acids. Germline V lookup: CDR1 MGHRA, CDR2 YSYEKL. CDR3 protein: CASSPRGTSSSYEQYF. The CDR3 DNA reads TGCGCCAGCAGCCCCAGGGGGACTTCCTCCTCCTACGAGCAGTACTTC.

The V and J genes are TRBV19 and TRBJ1-5; D gene uncertain. Germline values: CDR1 LNHDA, CDR2 SQIVND (reference sequence). The ends were cut back, 1 base at V and 0 bases at J, with 10 bases in the middle. The CDR3 is 16 amino acids. Here the CDR3 DNA reads TGTGCCAGTAGTATAGCGTATCGGGATAGCAATCAGCCCCAGCATTTT. It specifies CASSIAYRDSNQPQHF. The complete variable domain, with remaining parts taken from reference TRBV19 and TRBJ1-5, reads DGGITQSPKYLFRKEGQNVTLSCEQNLNHDAMYWYRQDPGQGLRLIYYSQIVNDFQKGDIAEGYSVSREKKESFPLTVTSAQKNPTAFYLCASSIAYRDSNQPQHFGDGTRLSIL.

The rearrangement uses TRBV18 and TRBJ2-5, with D possibly TRBD1 on 6 matching bases. The CDR3 has 17 residues. CDR1 KGHSH and CDR2 LQKENI come from the germline V gene. V shed 0 bases and J shed 5 bases, with 19 bases lying between them. In DNA form, the CDR3 reads TGTGCCAGCTCACCACCGAACAGGGATTACCTCTCGGAGACCCAGTACTTC. Amino acids: CASSPPNRDYLSETQYF.

V usage is TRBV19 and J usage is TRBJ2-1; possibly TRBD1 for D (5 bases). Germline CDR1 LNHDA, CDR2 SQIVND (reference sequence). The CDR3 runs to 16 residues. V was shortened by 2 bases and J by 1 base, with 12 bases between the two germline ends. The DNA for the CDR3 is TGTGCCAGTAGTATACAGGGTATCCTGTCCTACAATGAGCAGTTCTTC. Protein sequence: CASSIQGILSYNEQFF.

The rearrangement uses TRBV7-9 and TRBJ1-1, with TRBD1 identical over 9 bases. The CDR3 is 15 amino acids. CDR1 and CDR2 (germline): SEHNR, FQNEAQ (reference sequence). Losses at the gene ends were 5 bases for V and 5 bases for J; bases not matched to a gene: 9. The CDR3 coding sequence is TGTGCCAGCAGCATCCTAAGGACAGGGGAAACTGAAGCTTTCTTT. Translation: CASSILRTGETEAFF.

The rearrangement links TRBV7-9 to TRBJ2-2; a weak D match, TRBD1 (6 bases). V was trimmed by 1 base and J by 1 base, leaving 7 bases between them. Germline V lookup: CDR1 SEHNR, CDR2 FQNEAQ (reference sequence). The CDR3 extends over 15 amino acids. The CDR3 region is CASSLVQGNTGELFF. CDR3 sequence (DNA): TGTGCCAGCAGCTTAGTACAGGGGAACACCGGGGAGCTGTTTTTT.

The V gene is TRBV5-4, the J gene TRBJ2-7; 9 bases are shared with TRBD2. Germline trimming cut 4 bases from V and 0 bases from J; bases unmatched to any gene: 2. Germline CDR1 SGHNT, CDR2 YYREEE (reference sequence). The CDR3 spans 14 residues. The CDR3: CASSEREVSYEQYF. In DNA form, the CDR3 reads TGTGCCAGCAGCGAGCGGGAGGTCTCCTACGAGCAGTACTTC.

The V gene is TRBV21-1, the J gene TRBJ1-1; whether TRBD1, the table's D call, matches the DNA was not checked. TRBV21-1 is given as a pseudogene. The CDR3 is made up of 17 amino acids. CDR3 nucleotides: TGTGCCAGCAGCAAAGCCTCCAGTACACACATGAACACTGAAGCTTTCTTT. Amino acids: CASSKASSTHMNTEAFF.

This clone was counted once. V usage is TRBV7-9 and J usage is TRBJ2-1; 8 positions agree with TRBD2. The CDR3 covers 12 residues. Trimming cost V 5 bases and J 6 bases; bases outside gene matches: 0. Germline V lookup: CDR1 SEHNR, CDR2 FQNEAQ (reference sequence). Written as DNA, the CDR3 is TGTGCCAGCAGCGGGACTAGCAATGAGCAGTTCTTC. Protein sequence: CASSGTSNEQFF.

This chain uses TRBV4-3 with TRBJ1-2; D is unclear. V was pared by 2 bases and J by 5 bases, with 15 bases between. This CDR3 has 15 amino acids. The germline V gene has CDR1 LGHNA and CDR2 YSLEER. The CDR3 reads CASSQFLPTPYGYTF. The CDR3 coding sequence is TGCGCCAGCAGCCAATTCCTACCTACCCCGTATGGCTACACCTTC.

The rearrangement joins TRBV9 to TRBJ2-5, with 10 positions matching TRBD1. CDR3 size: 16 residues. The germline CDR1 and CDR2 sequences are SGDLS and YYNGEE. After removal of 3 bases from V and 5 bases from J, the junction contained 10 bases not matched to a gene. This CDR3 reads CASSAAPGQGLETQYF. DNA of the CDR3: TGTGCCAGCAGCGCGGCTCCGGGACAGGGGCTGGAGACCCAGTACTTC.

This sequence joins TRBV6-5 and TRBJ2-7, with TRBD1 matching 7 bases. This CDR3 comprises 12 residues. V lost 4 bases and J lost 13; bases outside the gene matches: 10. Per the germline V gene, CDR1 is MNHEY and CDR2 is SVGAGI. DNA for the CDR3: TGTGCCAGCAGTTCTTTCGACAGGGTTCTCTACTTC. Protein: CASSSFDRVLYF.

The chain is built from TRBV19 and TRBJ2-3; a possible D gene is TRBD1 (5 bases). Per the germline V gene, CDR1 is LNHDA and CDR2 is SQIVND (reference sequence). Trimming stripped 3 bases from V and 5 bases from J, with 12 bases between. This CDR3 contains 14 residues. CDR3 amino acids: CASSIGAVRDTQYF. In DNA form, the CDR3 reads TGTGCCAGTAGTATTGGGGCAGTAAGAGATACGCAGTATTTT.

The rearrangement links TRBV7-6 to TRBJ1-5; 10 bases map to TRBD1. Germline loops: CDR1 SGHVS, CDR2 FNYEAQ. V lost 6 bases and J lost 3; bases outside the gene matches: 5. The CDR3 is made up of 15 amino acids. The CDR3 is CASSSGTGVNQPQHF. The DNA for the CDR3 is TGTGCCAGCAGTTCCGGGACAGGGGTCAATCAGCCCCAGCATTTT.

This clone came up a few times. J is TRBJ1-1 and V is TRBV5-1; 9 bases are shared with TRBD1. There are 16 residues in the CDR3. Trimming cost V 2 bases and J 7 bases; bases outside gene matches: 12. Germline V gives CDR1 SGHRS, CDR2 YFSETQ. Written as DNA, the CDR3 is TGCGCCAGCAGCTTTGTTCTTCGGGACAGGGTCAATGAAGCTTTCTTT. This sequence encodes CASSFVLRDRVNEAFF.

The chain links TRBV15 to TRBJ2-6; TRBD2 might be the D (5 bases). CDR1 and CDR2 (germline): LNHNV, YYDKDF (reference sequence). The CDR3 extends over 15 amino acids. The V gene lost 3 bases and the J gene lost 1 base, with 7 bases spanning the gap. The CDR3 loop reads CATSSEGSGANVLTF. The CDR3 DNA sequence: TGTGCCACCAGCAGCGAGGGATCTGGGGCCAACGTCCTGACTTTC.

This clone was observed once. This chain links TRBV5-1 with TRBJ1-3; tentatively, D is TRBD1 (6 bases). Trimming left V 4 bases short and J 2 bases short, with 22 bases between. Germline V CDR1 and CDR2: SGHRS, YFSETQ. This CDR3 has 18 residues. The CDR3 region is CASSLGTWEVGAGNTIYF. The CDR3 nucleotides are TGCGCCAGCAGCCTCGGGACATGGGAGGTAGGAGCTGGAAACACCATATATTTT. The full variable domain, rest sourced from reference TRBV5-1 and TRBJ1-3, is KAGVTQTPRYLIKTRGQQVTLSCSPISGHRSVSWYQQTPGQGLQFLFEYFSETQRNKGNFPGRFSGRQFSNSRSEMNVSTLELGDSALYLCASSLGTWEVGAGNTIYFGEGSWLTVV.

Here the CDR3 reads CASSFGGEAKNIQYF. The CDR3 region has the DNA TGTGCCAGCAGTTTCGGAGGGGAGGCCAAAAACATTCAGTACTTC. This chain links TRBV28 with TRBJ2-4, with D possibly TRBD2 on 6 matching bases. Germline lookup yields CDR1 MDHEN and CDR2 SYDVKM. V was cut by 3 bases and J by 1 base, with 10 bases left in between. The CDR3 totals 15 residues. Full variable domain (outside the CDR3, taken from reference TRBV28 and TRBJ2-4): DVKVTQSSRYLVKRTGEKVFLECVQDMDHENMFWYRQDPGLGLRLIYFSYDVKMKEKGDIPEGYSVSREKKERFSLILESASTNQTSMYLCASSFGGEAKNIQYFGAGTRLSVL.

J is TRBJ1-2 and V is TRBV9; TRBD1 might be the D (6 bases). Trimming shortened V by 3 bases and J by 1 base, and 13 bases separated the two germline ends. The CDR3 has 15 residues. Germline CDR1 SGDLS, CDR2 YYNGEE. The CDR3 sequence is CASSALDRFNYGYTF. The CDR3 nucleotides read TGTGCCAGCAGCGCACTAGACAGGTTTAACTATGGCTACACCTTC.

V usage is TRBV10-3 and J usage is TRBJ1-1, with unresolved D. Trimming shortened V by 11 bases and J by 2 bases, and 12 bases separated the two germline ends. Per germline, CDR1 ENHRY and CDR2 SYGVKD. The CDR3 contains 12 residues. The CDR3 region is CASQSTNTEAFF. The CDR3 DNA reads TGTGCCTCCCAGTCGACAAACACTGAAGCTTTCTTT.